This T cell receptor (beta chain) stems from a study of metastatic and nonmetastatic thyroid tumors (dated by TCRdb to 2018 to 2020). Regarding the research as a whole: The researchers compared repertoires between peripheral blood samples and tumor or nodule tissue samples from patients with malignant or benign thyroid disease.

Overall study outcomes, separate from this receptor: TCR beta diversity was reported as significantly higher in malignant tumors than in benign nodules, in both blood and tumor samples.

No treatment had been received by any patient before thyroid surgery. The study retrospectively analysed patient clinical samples collected from the early 2010s to the late 2010s using T-cell receptor beta sequencing. Regarding this clone: What antigen it recognizes has not been identified. There are no base qualities to consult, and no much larger clone falls within one base.

Library preparation employed PCR. The sequencer listed for this sample is Illumina HiSeq 4000. The TCR beta-chain CDR3 region of each patient was profiled by high-throughput sequencing. Turning to the authors' computational methods: A classifier to discriminate distant-metastatic papillary thyroid cancer patients was built from CDR3 differences across clinicopathological groups. The Shannon index was used to measure repertoire diversity, and the Morisita-Horn index was used to measure how similar tumor and blood repertoires were. TCRdb itself trimmed the public reads at Q25 with fastp, ran MiXCR and retained productive beta chains. The V and J calls come from TCRdb's annotation, not from the publication. The table for this sample lists 15,000 to 25,000 clones; approximately 40% of them were counted only once. The ten largest clonotypes hold 20% to 30% of the sample. Trimmed from V: 8 bases; trimmed from J: 5 bases; junction bases lacking a gene match: 14. From the germline V gene (reference sequence), CDR1 is DFQATT and CDR2 is SNEGSKA. Taken from cysteine to phenylalanine, the CDR3 has 15 residues. The entry retains the CDR3 DNA only, 45 bases that are in frame from base 1.

The receptor chain draws on TRBV20-1 and TRBJ1-1, and 10 junctional nucleotides match TRBD1. The sequence came from a female donor with papillary thyroid cancer or a benign thyroid nodule (not recorded which). Some clones in this sample may be carry-over from other donors' samples. Sequencing used tumor tissue. Here the CDR3 is given as CSTTDPGTGDTEAFF. At the DNA level, the sequence is TGCAGTACAACAGACCCCGGGACAGGGGATACTGAAGCTTTCTTT.